A selection of T cell receptor beta chains follows, all from one sample in a study of blood T cell repertoires in COVID-19. The data were produced by immunoSEQ multiplex PCR, yet TCRdb's version contains in-frame clones alone and is incomplete. The sample consists of around 370,000 clones, about 90% of them appearing once. Sequenced material: peripheral blood. These receptors were taken from a woman between 18 and 30 years old who had recovered from COVID-19. CDR3s include the opening cysteine and the closing phenylalanine or tryptophan. Fields, in order: V gene, D gene, J gene, clone size, CDR3 DNA, CDR3 protein. D genes are given only for firm matches. Expanded clones get a size class; other rows say once, few or many, or leave the size out.

TRBV5-6	TRBD2	TRBJ2-5	NA	TGTGCCAGCAGCCCGGGACTAGCGGGAACTCTAGGGACCCAGTACTTC	CASSPGLAGTLGTQYF
TRBV28	TRBD2	TRBJ2-5	NA	TGTGCCAGCAGTTTAAGAGCGGGGCCCAAGCAAGAGACCCAGTACTTC	CASSLRAGPKQETQYF
TRBV20-1	TRBD2	TRBJ2-3	NA	TGCAGTGCTAGTGGAGGACTAGCGGGAGCCACAGATACGCAGTATTTT	CSASGGLAGATDTQYF
TRBV9	TRBD1	TRBJ2-5	NA	TGTGCCAGCAGTCGGACAGGGGTGGGTCGGGAGACCCAGTACTTC	CASSRTGVGRETQYF
TRBV19	NA	TRBJ1-2	once	TGTGCCAGTAGTATGGGGTCCGGGGGGCTTCACTATGGCTACACCTTC	CASSMGSGGLHYGYTF
TRBV3-1/TRBV3-2	TRBD1	TRBJ1-5	NA	TGTGCCAGCAGTCGGGACAGGCAAAATCAGCCCCAGCATTTT	CASSRDRQNQPQHF
TRBV29-1	TRBD2	TRBJ2-1	NA	TGCAGCGGTACCGGGACTAGCGGGAGCTACAATGAGCAGTTCTTC	CSGTGTSGSYNEQFF
TRBV18	NA	TRBJ1-1	NA	TGTGCCAGCTCACCACCCCACAGGGAAGCTTTCTTT	CASSPPHREAFF
TRBV4-3	NA	TRBJ1-4	NA	TGCGCCAGCAGCCAAGAATTACACCACTACACAACTAATGAAAAACTGTTTTTT	CASSQELHHYTTNEKLFF
TRBV30	NA	TRBJ1-1	NA	TGTGCCTGGAGTGTCTGGGGCACCCCGAACACTGAAGCTTTCTTT	CAWSVWGTPNTEAFF
TRBV19	TRBD1	TRBJ1-4	NA	TGTGCCAGTAGTCCCCGTGGAGGGGGCCGAAATGAAAAACTGTTTTTT	CASSPRGGGRNEKLFF
TRBV18	NA	TRBJ2-3	NA	TGTGCCAGCTCACCCCGAGCCCCAGATACGCAGTATTTT	CASSPRAPDTQYF
TRBV6-5	NA	TRBJ1-1	NA	TGTGCCAGCAGTTACGGGGGCTTGGGGACTGAAGCTTTCTTT	CASSYGGLGTEAFF
TRBV4-3	NA	TRBJ2-1	once	TGCGCCAGCAGCCAAGATGGGTGGCGGAGCTCCTACAATGAGCAGTTCTTC	CASSQDGWRSSYNEQFF
TRBV4-1	NA	TRBJ1-6	few	TGCGCCAGCAGCCAAAGTACCGGGTCGGATTCACCCCTCCACTTT	CASSQSTGSDSPLHF
TRBV4-3	TRBD2	TRBJ2-2	NA	TGCGCCAGCAGCCAAAGACCTCCGACTAGCGGGATCCGCGTCGGGGAGCTGTTTTTT	CASSQRPPTSGIRVGELFF
TRBV6-5	NA	TRBJ2-3	NA	TGTGCCAGCAGCGCGAATCCCCGGGATACGCAGTATTTT	CASSANPRDTQYF
TRBV18	TRBD2	TRBJ2-3	NA	TGTGCCAGCTCACCGCTTAGGACTAGCGGGAGAGTCTCAGATACGCAGTATTTT	CASSPLRTSGRVSDTQYF
TRBV3-1/TRBV3-2	TRBD1	TRBJ1-1	NA	TGTGCCAGCAGCCAAAACAGGGGTTGGAACACTGAAGCTTTCTTT	CASSQNRGWNTEAFF
TRBV13	NA	TRBJ2-3	NA	TGTGCCAGCAGCTTAGGACCTAGAATCACAGATACGCAGTATTTT	CASSLGPRITDTQYF
TRBV4-3	TRBD2	TRBJ2-1	NA	TGCGCCAGCAGCCAAGAGGCAGCGGGGTACTACAATGAGCAGTTCTTC	CASSQEAAGYYNEQFF
TRBV5-1	NA	TRBJ1-5	NA	TGCGCCAGCAGCTTGTCGGGTATCTACAATCAGCCCCAGCATTTT	CASSLSGIYNQPQHF
TRBV9	TRBD2	TRBJ2-2	once	TGTGCCAGCAGCCCAGGGACTAGCGGAAGGACCGGGGAGCTGTTTTTT	CASSPGTSGRTGELFF
TRBV3-1/TRBV3-2	NA	TRBJ1-1	once	TGTGCCAGCAGCCAGGAGACTGGCACTGAAGCTTTCTTT	CASSQETGTEAFF
TRBV19	TRBD1	TRBJ1-4	once	TGTGCCAGTCGCAACAGGGGGCTCGAGTCTAATGAAAAACTGTTTTTT	CASRNRGLESNEKLFF
TRBV28	NA	TRBJ2-5	NA	TGTGCCAGCAGTTCCGCGGGCCTACTACCCGAGACCCAGTACTTC	CASSSAGLLPETQYF
TRBV12-3/TRBV12-4	NA	TRBJ1-1	once	TGTGCCAGCAGGGCAGTGAACACTGAAGCTTTCTTT	CASRAVNTEAFF
TRBV18	NA	TRBJ1-1	NA	TGTGCCAGCTCACAAAAGAAGGACAGTGGGGCTTTCTTT	CASSQKKDSGAFF
TRBV5-1	NA	TRBJ2-1	NA	TGCGCCAGCAGGCCGGGTGGTGCCCGGAGCTCCTACAATGAGCAGTTCTTC	CASRPGGARSSYNEQFF
TRBV5-4	TRBD2	TRBJ2-2	NA	TGTGCCAGCAGCTCGTCTAGCGGGAGGGCCAATTTTCGCACCGGGGAGCTGTTTTTT	CASSSSSGRANFRTGELFF
TRBV10-3	TRBD1	TRBJ1-2	NA	TGTGCCATCAGGCCGGGACAGGGGCCATATGGCTACACCTTC	CAIRPGQGPYGYTF
TRBV30	NA	TRBJ1-3	NA	TGTGCCTGGAGTCCTGCTGGAAACACCATATATTTT	CAWSPAGNTIYF
TRBV5-8	TRBD2	TRBJ2-1	NA	TGTGCCAGCAGCTTGGGGGGGCCGGGACTAGCGGGTAATGAGCAGTTCTTC	CASSLGGPGLAGNEQFF
TRBV10-3	NA	TRBJ1-1	NA	TGTGCCTCGTCAGGGGTCCCCACTGAAGCTTTCTTT	CASSGVPTEAFF
TRBV19	TRBD2	TRBJ2-3	NA	TGTGCCAGTAGTATAATCCAGGGAGGGGGCACAGATACGCAGTATTTT	CASSIIQGGGTDTQYF
TRBV27	TRBD1	TRBJ1-1	NA	TGTGCCAGCAGTCCCTGGGACAGGGGGGACACTGAAGCTTTCTTT	CASSPWDRGDTEAFF
TRBV19	NA	TRBJ1-6	NA	TGTGCCAGTAGTACCTCTCAAGTTAGCTCCTATAATTCACCCCTCCACTTT	CASSTSQVSSYNSPLHF
TRBV5-8	NA	TRBJ1-1	NA	TGTGCCAGCAGTTTCGGGGGGCTGAACACTGAAGCTTTCTTT	CASSFGGLNTEAFF
TRBV11-3	NA	TRBJ1-4	NA	TGTGCCAGCAGCGCCCGACAGGCCGCGGATGAAAAACTGTTTTTT	CASSARQAADEKLFF
TRBV30	NA	TRBJ2-2	NA	TGTGCCTGGAGTCCTGGCAGGGAAATTGGCGGGGAGCTGTTTTTT	CAWSPGREIGGELFF
TRBV5-8	TRBD2	TRBJ2-5	NA	TGTGCCAGCAGCTCCCTAGCGGGAGGGCCCCAAGAGACCCAGTACTTC	CASSSLAGGPQETQYF
TRBV7-9	NA	TRBJ2-3	NA	TGTGCCAGCAGCTTTCCCCTGGCTACGCAGTATTTT	CASSFPLATQYF
TRBV3-1/TRBV3-2	TRBD2	TRBJ2-2	NA	TGTGCCAGCAGCCAATTGACTAGCGGGAGGGCCTGTCTGTCTACCGGGGAGCTGTTTTTT	CASSQLTSGRACLSTGELFF
TRBV21-1	NA	TRBJ2-1	NA	TGTGCCAGCAGCCCCCCTAGCGGGACCTACAATGAGCAGTTCTTC	CASSPPSGTYNEQFF
TRBV5-8	TRBD1	TRBJ2-1	NA	TGTGCCAGCAGCTTCCGGACAGGGGGCTACAATGAGCAGTTCTTC	CASSFRTGGYNEQFF
TRBV19	TRBD2	TRBJ2-1	NA	TGTGCCAGTAGTATGACTAGCGGGAGGTGGGATGAGCAGTTCTTC	CASSMTSGRWDEQFF
TRBV27	NA	TRBJ1-2	NA	TGTGCCAGCAGTTTATCGAGGGACGGGAGGGGTGGCTACACCTTC	CASSLSRDGRGGYTF
TRBV18	NA	TRBJ1-2	NA	TGTGCCAGCTCACCCTCCGGGACTGGCTATGGCTACACCTTC	CASSPSGTGYGYTF
TRBV12-3/TRBV12-4	NA	TRBJ2-1	NA	TGTGCCAGCAGTCCAGAACCAAACAATGAGCAGTTCTTC	CASSPEPNNEQFF
TRBV2	NA	TRBJ2-5	NA	TGTGCCAGCAGTGGAAACAGGAAAGAGACCCAGTACTTC	CASSGNRKETQYF
TRBV10-3	TRBD1	TRBJ2-4	NA	TGTGCCATCAGTGCCCGGGTTGACAGGGACAAAAACATTCAGTACTTC	CAISARVDRDKNIQYF
TRBV18	TRBD2	TRBJ2-1	once	TGTGCCAGCTCCCCGAGAGGACTAGCGGGATCCTACAATGAGCAGTTCTTC	CASSPRGLAGSYNEQFF
TRBV19	TRBD2	TRBJ2-1	NA	TGTGCTTTAGGGGGAGGACTAGCGGATTCCTACAATGAGCAGTTCTTC	CALGGGLADSYNEQFF